These T cell receptor beta chains were read from a single sample in a study of early T cells in non-severe SARS-CoV-2 infection. TCRdb itself ran the 5' RACE reads through MiXCR, one entry per CDR3 protein. The sample contains under 65,000 distinct CDR3 sequences, about 10% of which appear only once. Sequencing was performed on whole blood. These receptors were collected from an adult who was a healthcare worker with PCR-confirmed SARS-CoV-2 infection or an uninfected control (not recorded which). The CDR3 runs from the conserved cysteine through the conserved F or W. The D gene is left open where the match is weak. Size values are once, few and many counts, or a class for expanded clones, and some rows have none.

CDR3 DNA	CDR3 protein	J gene	clone size	D gene	V gene
TGCGCCAGCAGCTTGGGTAGTGCCCCCTACGAGCAGTACTTC	CASSLGSAPYEQYF	TRBJ2-7	NA	NA	TRBV5-1
TGTGCCAGCAGTTACTTGCAGGGTATTGATGGCTACACCTTC	CASSYLQGIDGYTF	TRBJ1-2	many	NA	TRBV6-5
TGTGCCAGCAGTGAAATTCACCGGATGTCCAACGTCCTGACTTTC	CASSEIHRMSNVLTF	TRBJ2-6	many	NA	TRBV6-1
TGTGCCAGCACCGGAACCGGGACAGGTTCTAACTATGGCTACACCTTC	CASTGTGTGSNYGYTF	TRBJ1-2	many	TRBD1	TRBV7-9
TGTGCCAGCAGTGTTTGGAACCTTAAGGAGCAGTTCTTC	CASSVWNLKEQFF	TRBJ2-1	many	NA	TRBV2
TGTGCCAGCAGTTTAACCCGTCGTCCTTCTGGCTACACCTTC	CASSLTRRPSGYTF	TRBJ1-2	NA	NA	TRBV27
TGTGCCAGCAGTTTTAAAACAGGCCGGAACACTGAAGCTTTCTTT	CASSFKTGRNTEAFF	TRBJ1-1	many	NA	TRBV6-2/TRBV6-3
TGTGCCAGCAGCCTAGGAGTCGTCCTGACTTTC	CASSLGVVLTF	TRBJ2-6	few	NA	TRBV7-9
TGCAGCGTCCCCTCTGGGGCCAACGTCCTGACTTTC	CSVPSGANVLTF	TRBJ2-6	NA	NA	TRBV29-1
TGTGCCAGCAGCTTTACTAGCGGGGGGCACAATGAGCAGTTCTTC	CASSFTSGGHNEQFF	TRBJ2-1	NA	TRBD2	TRBV7-3
TGCAGTGCTAGGGGTCTTAGCAATCAGCCCCAGCATTTT	CSARGLSNQPQHF	TRBJ1-5	few	NA	TRBV20-1
TGCAGCCCGCGGGCTTTGGACAATGAGCAGTTCTTC	CSPRALDNEQFF	TRBJ2-1	NA	NA	TRBV29-1
TGCGCCAGCAGCCCCCGTGTAAGGAGCTCCTACAATGAGCAGTTCTTC	CASSPRVRSSYNEQFF	TRBJ2-1	many	NA	TRBV4-1
TGTGCCAGCAGCTTAGTAGGCAGCACGATCAACAAAAACATTCAGTACTTC	CASSLVGSTINKNIQYF	TRBJ2-4	few	NA	TRBV7-2
TGTGCCAGCAGCTTCACTAGGGGCAAAGAGACCCAGTACTTC	CASSFTRGKETQYF	TRBJ2-5	many	NA	TRBV5-6
TGTGCCTGCCGACAGGGGGACATTCAGTACTTC	CACRQGDIQYF	TRBJ2-4	few	TRBD1	TRBV2
TGTGCCAGCAGCTCGCTAGCGAGCACAGATACGCAGTATTTT	CASSSLASTDTQYF	TRBJ2-3	NA	NA	TRBV11-3
TGTGCCAGCACTGGGGACAGGTTAAGCAATCAGCCCCAGCATTTT	CASTGDRLSNQPQHF	TRBJ1-5	NA	TRBD1	TRBV2
TGCAGCGGTCGGGCAGGGGAGGGTGAAAAACTGTTTTTT	CSGRAGEGEKLFF	TRBJ1-4	NA	NA	TRBV29-1
TGTGCCAGCAGTGATAACTCCCGGTCCGGGGCCAACGTCCTGACTTTC	CASSDNSRSGANVLTF	TRBJ2-6	few	NA	TRBV6-4
TGTGCCAGCAGCGTCGACAGGCTTAACTATGGCTACACCTTC	CASSVDRLNYGYTF	TRBJ1-2	few	NA	TRBV11-2
TGCAGCGTTGAGCCCCTACAGGGCTACGAGCAGTACTTC	CSVEPLQGYEQYF	TRBJ2-7	many	NA	TRBV29-1
TGTGCCAGCAGAAACGCGGCGGGGAATCAGCCCCAGCATTTT	CASRNAAGNQPQHF	TRBJ1-5	few	NA	TRBV6-2/TRBV6-3
TGTGCCAGCAGTTTAGCCCAAGAGACCCAGTACTTC	CASSLAQETQYF	TRBJ2-5	NA	NA	TRBV28
TGTGCCAGCAGTTTATCGGGACTAGATTCCGAGACCCAGTACTTC	CASSLSGLDSETQYF	TRBJ2-5	NA	TRBD2	TRBV27
TGTGCCAGCAGTACAACGACAGGCTACGAGCAGTACTTC	CASSTTTGYEQYF	TRBJ2-7	few	NA	TRBV27
TGTGCCAGCAGCCTGACAGGGGCGGCGGGCACTGAAGCTTTCTTT	CASSLTGAAGTEAFF	TRBJ1-1	NA	TRBD1	TRBV6-4
TGCAGTGCTAGAAATCCGAGGGAGCAGTACTTC	CSARNPREQYF	TRBJ2-7	NA	NA	TRBV20-1
TGTGCCAGCAGCCCCCGGGCTTGGACAGGGGTGGCCTACGAGCAGTACTTC	CASSPRAWTGVAYEQYF	TRBJ2-7	few	TRBD1	TRBV5-6
TGTGCCAGCAGATTAATTCCCGGGACAGCCTTTCACGAGCAGTACTTC	CASRLIPGTAFHEQYF	TRBJ2-7	NA	TRBD1	TRBV27
TGTGCCAGCAGTTACTCGTTGCGGGGCCGCCGGTCCTACAATGAGCAGTTCTTC	CASSYSLRGRRSYNEQFF	TRBJ2-1	many	NA	TRBV6-5
TGCAGTGCTACGGACAGGAATCAGCCCCAGCATTTT	CSATDRNQPQHF	TRBJ1-5	many	TRBD1	TRBV20-1
TGCAGTGCTAGAGTTGGGACAGGGGGCGGGCAGCCCCAGCATTTT	CSARVGTGGGQPQHF	TRBJ1-5	many	TRBD1	TRBV20-1
TGCGCCAGCAGCCAAGATCTGGGACAGGGGGGTTCCGAGCAGTACTTC	CASSQDLGQGGSEQYF	TRBJ2-7	NA	TRBD1	TRBV4-3
TGTGCCAGCAGCTTGCCAGGGGGTTTACAGGGGAACACTGAAGCTTTCTTT	CASSLPGGLQGNTEAFF	TRBJ1-1	few	TRBD1	TRBV7-9
TGCGCCAGCAGTGACCCCTCGGACTGGTCCGTTACAGATACGCAGTATTTT	CASSDPSDWSVTDTQYF	TRBJ2-3	NA	NA	TRBV10-1
TGTGCCAGCAGCTTAACGAGACGGGCAGGGGGAAGCACAGATACGCAGTATTTT	CASSLTRRAGGSTDTQYF	TRBJ2-3	many	TRBD1	TRBV7-3
TGTGCCAGCAGTCTGACTAGCGCAAGAGACAATGAGCAGTTCTTC	CASSLTSARDNEQFF	TRBJ2-1	NA	TRBD2	TRBV6-6
TGTGCCAGCAGTGACCCTGGGACAGGGACCAATGAGCAGTTCTTC	CASSDPGTGTNEQFF	TRBJ2-1	NA	TRBD1	TRBV25-1
TGCGCCAGCAGCTTCCGGGACAGGGGGCGTCCTGGGGCCAACGTCCTGACTTTC	CASSFRDRGRPGANVLTF	TRBJ2-6	NA	TRBD1	TRBV5-1
TGTGCCACCAGTCCAGGAGGGGAGGGTCAGCCCCAGCATTTT	CATSPGGEGQPQHF	TRBJ1-5	medium-sized	NA	TRBV24-1
TGTGCCAGCAGTTACCCCGGGACAGGGGGCGCCGGACAGTTCTTC	CASSYPGTGGAGQFF	TRBJ2-1	few	TRBD1	TRBV6-5
TGTGCCAGCAGCGACCGGGGCCCTGAGGCTTTCTTT	CASSDRGPEAFF	TRBJ1-1	many	NA	TRBV7-9
TGTGCCAGCAGCGGACAGACCTATGGCTACACCTTC	CASSGQTYGYTF	TRBJ1-2	many	NA	TRBV27
TGTGCCAGCAGTTTGAGACAGGGATACGAGCAGTACTTC	CASSLRQGYEQYF	TRBJ2-7	many	TRBD1	TRBV27
TGTGCCAGCGGACTAGCGGGTGAAGAGACCCAGTACTTC	CASGLAGEETQYF	TRBJ2-5	NA	TRBD2	TRBV25-1
TGTGCCATCAGTGAGTCTTGGCCGTCGGGCACTGAAGCTTTCTTT	CAISESWPSGTEAFF	TRBJ1-1	few	NA	TRBV10-3
TGTGCCAGCACCTTACTGGCTAGAGAGACCCAGTACTTC	CASTLLARETQYF	TRBJ2-5	NA	NA	TRBV6-1
TGTGCCAGCACCGGTACAGGGTCCACTGAAGCTTTCTTT	CASTGTGSTEAFF	TRBJ1-1	few	NA	TRBV27
TGTGCCAGCAGCCCGACAGGGGGCCTCCGGGAGACCCAGTACTTC	CASSPTGGLRETQYF	TRBJ2-5	many	TRBD1	TRBV12-3/TRBV12-4
TGCAGTGCTAGTACAGGGACCAATCAGCCCCAGCATTTT	CSASTGTNQPQHF	TRBJ1-5	many	NA	TRBV20-1
TGTGCCAGCAGTCGGGACCTGTCGGAGGCAAAACTGTTTTTT	CASSRDLSEAKLFF	TRBJ1-4	NA	NA	TRBV28
TGTGCCAGCTCACCGTGGGACAGCTCCTACAATGAGCAGTTCTTC	CASSPWDSSYNEQFF	TRBJ2-1	many	TRBD1	TRBV18
TGTGCCAGCAGTTTACAGGGTAGCAATCAGCCCCAGCATTTT	CASSLQGSNQPQHF	TRBJ1-5	many	NA	TRBV27
TGTGCCAGCAGCCCCCTCGGGGATACGCAGTATTTT	CASSPLGDTQYF	TRBJ2-3	few	NA	TRBV7-9
TGTGCCAGCGGGTTAATCGGACCCCGCTACGAGCAGTACTTC	CASGLIGPRYEQYF	TRBJ2-7	NA	NA	TRBV12-3/TRBV12-4
TGCAGTGCTAGAAGATCTAGCGGAAACAATGAGCAGTTCTTC	CSARRSSGNNEQFF	TRBJ2-1	many	TRBD2	TRBV20-1
TGTGCCAGCTCACCAAATGCAGGGGCGAACACTGAAGCTTTCTTT	CASSPNAGANTEAFF	TRBJ1-1	medium-sized	NA	TRBV18
TGTGCCAGCAGTTTTTTTGAGGGCGGATACAGTGAGCAGTTCTTC	CASSFFEGGYSEQFF	TRBJ2-1	NA	NA	TRBV28